This T cell receptor beta chain was recorded in a study of CD8+ T cells in alopecia areata. Across the whole study: Tofacitinib was taken orally by treated patients, and the dose was 5 to 10 mg twice daily. It was 6 to 18 months of tofacitinib, and then there were 6 months off drug.

The treatment denotes: oral pan-JAK inhibitor, 5-10 mg twice daily. In each case, RNA was isolated and then reverse transcribed into cDNA as the sequencing template. Clones were sequenced by immunoSEQ multiplex PCR, and TCRdb holds only the in-frame ones, with some missing. The sample contains approximately 210,000 clones, about three fifths of which appear only once. J lost 0 bases, V lost 0 bases, and 7 bases had no gene match. The CDR3 runs to 19 residues. The sample here was CD4+ T cells sorted from blood, taken at week 24, from a patient treated with tofacitinib. The chain uses TRBV23-1 and TRBJ2-6; 8 nucleotides line up with TRBD1. TRBV23-1 is annotated as an ORF whose role is uncertain. The sequence came from a human donor with alopecia areata. For the CDR3, the DNA is TGCGCCAGCAGTCAATCCACCCGGGACAGGCACTCTGGGGCCAACGTCCTGACTTTC. It specifies CASSQSTRDRHSGANVLTF.